Below are 19 T cell receptor beta chains sequenced from a single sample in a study of cytomegalovirus exposure and HLA in healthy donors. PCR was performed using 60 Vbeta and 13 Jbeta primers. Measured with immunoSEQ multiplex PCR; TCRdb has only the in-frame clones, and not every one. In the table there are about 82,000 clones, approximately 74% of which are singletons. The material sequenced was PBMCs. These receptors all come from a woman aged 45-59 years in good health and CMV-seropositive.

This clone was counted between two and nine times. This chain links TRBV21-1 with TRBJ1-2. TRBV21-1 is tagged as a pseudogene. The CDR3 is 15 amino acids. This CDR3 is CANPRGGTANYGYTF. The CDR3 DNA reads as TGTGCCAATCCCCGGGGGGGGACGGCTAACTATGGCTACACCTTC.

The V call is TRBV13, the J call TRBJ2-4; D is undetermined. The CDR3 runs to 13 residues. Trimming removed 6 bases from V and 0 bases from J, with 6 bases in between. Germline values: CDR1 PRHDT, CDR2 FYEKMQ (reference sequence). CDR3 sequence (DNA): TGTGCCAGCAGTCAGATAGCCAAAAACATTCAGTACTTC. Its protein product is CASSQIAKNIQYF. The full variable domain, completed using reference TRBV13 and TRBJ2-4, is AAGVIQSPRHLIKEKRETATLKCYPIPRHDTVYWYQQGPGQDPQFLISFYEKMQSDKGSIPDRFSAQQFSDYHSELNMSSLELGDSALYFCASSQIAKNIQYFGAGTRLSVL.

The V and J genes are TRBV18 and TRBJ1-1, with a possible D match to TRBD1 (5 bases). The CDR3 spans 13 residues. Germline CDR1 KGHSH, CDR2 LQKENI. Trimming removed 5 bases at V and 6 bases at J, with 13 bases between. In DNA form, the CDR3 reads TGTGCCAGCTCATCGCAGGGTTACTCTGAAGCTTTCTTT. It translates to CASSSQGYSEAFF.

This clone was detected once. The V call is TRBV25-1, the J call TRBJ1-2, with 8 positions matching TRBD1. Germline CDR1 and CDR2: MGHDK and SYGVNS. The length of the CDR3 is 13 residues. Unmatched junction bases numbered 5, after V lost 3 bases and J lost 8 bases. This chain's CDR3 is CASSDQGARGYTF. The CDR3 DNA reads as TGTGCCAGCAGTGATCAGGGGGCTAGAGGCTACACCTTC.

This clone was counted once. The chain employs TRBV5-4 and TRBJ1-2, with 9 bases lining up with TRBD1. This CDR3 has 18 amino acids. J lost 4 bases, V lost 2 bases, and 15 bases had no gene match. Germline values: CDR1 SGHNT, CDR2 YYREEE (reference sequence). The CDR3 loop reads CASSFSPGTGKIGYGYTF. The DNA for the CDR3 is TGTGCCAGCAGCTTTTCGCCCGGGACAGGGAAAATTGGCTATGGCTACACCTTC.

The chain links TRBV2 to TRBJ1-1, with 9 bases aligning to TRBD1. The junction had 4 bases not matched to a gene; V was cut back by 7 bases and J by 1 base. This CDR3 is 14 amino acids long. Germline CDR1 reads SNHLY; CDR2 reads FYNNEI. The CDR3 DNA follows: TGTGCCAGCACTTGGACAGGGGCGAACACTGAAGCTTTCTTT. Its protein product is CASTWTGANTEAFF.

The rearrangement links TRBV19 to TRBJ2-6; 8 positions agree with TRBD2. Germline V gene data show CDR1 as LNHDA and CDR2 as SQIVND (reference sequence). The CDR3 loop spans 17 amino acids. V trimming: 7 bases; J trimming: 0 bases; junction bases outside the gene matches: 8. CDR3 DNA sequence: TGTGCCAGTACCTCCGGACTAGCCCGCTCTGGGGCCAACGTCCTGACTTTC. It translates to CASTSGLARSGANVLTF.

The chain is built from TRBV2 and TRBJ2-7; TRBD2 agrees at 14 bases. V trimming: 9 bases; J trimming: 2 bases; junction bases outside the gene matches: 3. The CDR3 contains 14 residues. Germline-derived CDR1 and CDR2 are SNHLY and FYNNEI. The CDR3 loop is CARGTSGRTYEQYF. CDR3 nucleotide sequence: TGTGCCAGAGGGACTAGCGGGAGAACCTACGAGCAGTACTTC.

This rearrangement joins TRBV27 to TRBJ2-7; possibly TRBD2 for D (6 bases). Germline-derived CDR1 and CDR2 are MNHEY and SMNVEV (reference sequence). CDR3 length equals 13 residues. With 3 bases removed from V and 7 bases from J, the gap between germline ends came to 13 bases. The CDR3 DNA reads TGTGCCAGCAGTTTTTCCCCGGGGAGGGAGCAGTACTTC. This translates into CASSFSPGREQYF.

The chain uses TRBV27 and TRBJ2-5; weak D call: TRBD2 (5 bases). There are 14 residues in the CDR3. CDR1 is MNHEY, CDR2 SMNVEV, per germline (reference sequence). V shed 6 bases and J shed 4 bases, with 15 bases lying between them. CDR3 coding DNA: TGTGCCAGCAGACCCCGGGCGGGTTTAGAGACCCAGTACTTC. This gives the protein CASRPRAGLETQYF.

This clone occurred a few times. The V call is TRBV11-3, the J call TRBJ1-3; D is undetermined. V was trimmed by 6 bases and J by 8 bases, leaving 14 bases between them. Looked up from germline, CDR1 is SGHNT and CDR2 is YENEEA. The CDR3 is 13 amino acids. CDR3 in amino acids: CASRRGGSDTIYF. CDR3 DNA sequence: TGTGCCAGCAGGCGCGGAGGGTCGGACACCATATATTTT.

This clone came up a few times. V usage is TRBV21-1 and J usage is TRBJ2-7; the table's D gene call, TRBD1, was not cross checked with the DNA. TRBV21-1 is a pseudogene segment. The CDR3 sequence is 14 residues long. The CDR3 sequence is CASSKQAGAYEQYF. The CDR3 DNA reads as TGTGCCAGCAGCAAACAGGCAGGGGCCTACGAGCAGTACTTC.

The chain recombines TRBV28 with TRBJ1-5; weak D call: TRBD1 (5 bases). The CDR3 runs to 14 residues. CDR1 and CDR2 (germline): MDHEN, SYDVKM. Trimming removed 4 bases from V and 3 bases from J, with 10 bases in between. CDR3 in amino acids: CASSSAGPNQPQHF. The DNA of the CDR3 is TGTGCCAGCAGTTCCGCAGGGCCCAATCAGCCCCAGCATTTT.

This clone was counted once. J is TRBJ2-1 and V is TRBV15, with a tentative D call TRBD1 (5 bases). Germline assignment: CDR1 LNHNV and CDR2 YYDKDF (reference sequence). This CDR3 spans 15 amino acids. V shed 8 bases and J shed 6 bases, with 20 bases lying between them. CDR3 in DNA: TGTGCCACCGCCAGGTCCCTTTTTAGGGGCAATGAGCAGTTCTTC. This codes for CATARSLFRGNEQFF.

V gene TRBV9 combines with J gene TRBJ2-1; TRBD2 agrees at 9 bases. CDR1 SGDLS and CDR2 YYNGEE come from the germline V gene. The CDR3 covers 18 residues. With V trimmed by 4 bases and J by 7 bases, 18 bases remained unmatched. The chain's CDR3 is CASSPRGGAGGPGNEQFF. DNA for the CDR3: TGTGCCAGCAGCCCCAGGGGGGGGGCGGGAGGGCCCGGGAATGAGCAGTTCTTC.

This clone was seen a handful of times. The V gene is TRBV10-3, the J gene TRBJ1-4; weak D call: TRBD1 (5 bases). Trimming removed 2 bases at V and 8 bases at J, with 15 bases between. CDR1 is ENHRY and CDR2 is SYGVKD in the germline V gene. CDR3 length: 15 amino acids. The CDR3 loop is CAISEPGGTGEKLFF. The CDR3 DNA sequence: TGTGCCATCAGTGAGCCGGGGGGTACCGGCGAAAAACTGTTTTTT.

The V call is TRBV9, the J call TRBJ1-1, with D possibly TRBD1 on 5 matching bases. V was shortened by 5 bases and J by 3 bases, with 17 bases between the two germline ends. Germline V lookup: CDR1 SGDLS, CDR2 YYNGEE. This CDR3 has 15 amino acids. CDR3 sequence (DNA): TGTGCCAGCAGTTACGGTGTACGGGGGGACACTGAAGCTTTCTTT. Its protein is CASSYGVRGDTEAFF.

The chain recombines TRBV28 with TRBJ2-1; 8 positions agree with TRBD2. V lost 5 bases, J lost 6 bases, and 12 bases stayed unmatched. Germline V gene sequence: CDR1 MDHEN, CDR2 SYDVKM. The CDR3 spans 16 residues. CDR3 sequence (DNA): TGTGCCAGCAGTCAATCTCCGGGACTAGGGAGCAATGAGCAGTTCTTC. Protein product: CASSQSPGLGSNEQFF.

The J gene is TRBJ1-1, the V gene TRBV14; D may be TRBD1 (5 bases). Germline CDR1 SGHDN, CDR2 FVKESK. The CDR3 covers 14 residues. V was pared by 3 bases and J by 4 bases, with 12 bases between. Written as DNA, the CDR3 is TGTGCCAGCAGCCAGCCAGTCGGGGGCACTGAAGCTTTCTTT. This codes for CASSQPVGGTEAFF.